The 24 T cell receptor beta chains presented below share a single source sample, sequenced in a study of OX40 agonist ivuxolimab in advanced cancers. Libraries were made using the immunoSEQ multiplex PCR assay. This is the immuneACCESS table as TCRdb keeps it, with only in-frame sequences that have V and J called. A part of the clones is gone; compared with another copy, unresolved V genes explain less than half, and the rest is unexplained. This sample has around 90,000 clones in its table, and about 87% of those were observed once. Around 7.4% of the sample lies in the top ten. Here the sequenced sample was CD4+ or CD8+ T cells sorted from blood, taken in a trial of the OX40 agonist ivuxolimab. The receptors originated from an adult with an advanced solid tumor such as melanoma, head and neck, liver or kidney cancer.

The chain recombines TRBV27 with TRBJ1-3, with no clear D. The germline V gene has CDR1 MNHEY and CDR2 SMNVEV (reference sequence). V lost 4 bases and J lost 4, with 14 bases in between. This CDR3 has 15 residues. In nucleotides, the CDR3 is TGTGCCAGCAGTTCCCGGGAGGGTTGGGGAAACACCATATATTTT. Its protein product is CASSSREGWGNTIYF.

The chain is built from TRBV19 and TRBJ1-5, with 10 positions matching TRBD1. The CDR3 length is 16 residues. The J segment lost 0 bases and the V segment lost 9 bases, leaving 8 bases of the junction unmatched. CDR1 and CDR2 from the germline V gene are LNHDA and SQIVND (reference sequence). The CDR3 bases are TGTGCCAGCCGGGACAGGGGTTCCTATAGCAATCAGCCCCAGCATTTT. Its protein product is CASRDRGSYSNQPQHF.

Concerning this clone itself: Other DNA sequences of this sample code for an identical CDR3. V usage is TRBV2 and J usage is TRBJ2-5; 9 bases fit TRBD1. CDR3 length: 12 amino acids. With V trimmed by 6 bases and J by 4 bases, 0 bases remained unmatched. The germline CDR1 and CDR2 sequences are SNHLY and FYNNEI. The CDR3 nucleotides read TGTGCCAGCAGGGGACAGGGAGAGACCCAGTACTTC. Residues: CASRGQGETQYF.

This sequence joins TRBV5-1 and TRBJ2-7; weak D call: TRBD2 (5 bases). Germline V gene sequence: CDR1 SGHRS, CDR2 YFSETQ. The CDR3 has 13 amino acids. V dropped 6 bases and J dropped 6 bases, with 16 bases sitting between them. The CDR3 reads CASKGTEGSEQYF. CDR3 bases: TGCGCCAGCAAAGGAACCGAGGGCTCCGAGCAGTACTTC.

The chain combines TRBV5-3 with TRBJ2-7, with 10 bases fitting TRBD2. TRBV5-3 is identified as an open reading frame with a role that is uncertain. This CDR3 is built from 14 residues. The junction had 8 bases not matched to a gene; V was cut back by 8 bases and J by 3 bases. As DNA, the CDR3 is TGTGCCAGCAGCCAAGGGACTAGCGTCTACGAGCAGTACTTC. This codes for CASSQGTSVYEQYF.

The rearrangement uses TRBV13 and TRBJ2-2; D unclear. The germline gives CDR1 PRHDT, CDR2 FYEKMQ (reference sequence). V shed 5 bases and J shed 2 bases, with 3 bases lying between them. This CDR3 has 12 amino acids. The chain's CDR3 is CASSVNTGELFF. The CDR3 region has the DNA TGTGCCAGCAGCGTAAACACCGGGGAGCTGTTTTTT. Looking up the rest from reference TRBV13 and TRBJ2-2 gives the full variable domain: AAGVIQSPRHLIKEKRETATLKCYPIPRHDTVYWYQQGPGQDPQFLISFYEKMQSDKGSIPDRFSAQQFSDYHSELNMSSLELGDSALYFCASSVNTGELFFGEGSRLTVL.

The J gene is TRBJ2-1, the V gene TRBV4-1; 7 bases line up with TRBD2. The CDR3 covers 16 residues. The germline V gene encodes CDR1 MGHRA and CDR2 YSYEKL. V trimming: 1 base; J trimming: 6 bases; junction bases outside the gene matches: 9. The CDR3 DNA sequence: TGCGCCAGCAGCCAAGTGACGGCGGGGGTGCCCAATGAGCAGTTCTTC. This translates into CASSQVTAGVPNEQFF.

This clone was picked up one time. J is TRBJ2-4 and V is TRBV6-1, with 14 bases aligning to TRBD2. Germline V gene lookup returns CDR1 MNHNS and CDR2 SASEGT. This CDR3 comprises 15 residues. The J segment lost 8 bases and the V segment lost 6 bases, leaving 6 bases of the junction unmatched. CDR3 region: CASRPGLAGADIQYF. The CDR3 DNA reads as TGTGCCAGCAGGCCGGGACTAGCGGGAGCGGACATTCAGTACTTC.

This chain uses TRBV29-1 with TRBJ2-1, with 7 bases fitting TRBD2. J lost 3 bases, V lost 7 bases, and 3 bases had no gene match. Looked up from germline, CDR1 is SQVTM and CDR2 is ANQGSEA. This CDR3 comprises 12 residues. Written as DNA, the CDR3 is TGCAGCGGCGGGGGAGGCTACAATGAGCAGTTCTTC. This sequence encodes CSGGGGYNEQFF.

Comments on this clone: An end of the junction does not agree with germline; a read error may underlie this. This chain links TRBV6-5 with TRBJ2-7; 10 bases fit TRBD2. CDR1 is MNHEY and CDR2 is SVGAGI in the germline V gene. This CDR3 is 15 amino acids long. CDR3 coding DNA: TGTGCCAGCAGTTACTCGAGGGCTAGCGGGAGCCCCCGTGTTTTC. As protein: CASSYSRASGSPRVF.

The J gene is TRBJ2-2, the V gene TRBV7-9, with unresolved D. The V end was cut by 5 bases, the J end by 6 bases, with 10 bases between. This CDR3 has 13 residues. Per germline, CDR1 SEHNR and CDR2 FQNEAQ (reference sequence). The CDR3 loop is CASSKTEPGELFF. CDR3 DNA sequence: TGTGCCAGCAGCAAAACGGAACCCGGGGAGCTGTTTTTT.

This clone was recorded only once. V usage is TRBV7-8 and J usage is TRBJ1-5; D might be TRBD1 (6 bases). The V end lost 5 bases, the J end lost 5 bases, and 10 bases lay between the germline ends. Germline V gene lookup returns CDR1 SGHVS and CDR2 FQNEAQ. The CDR3 runs 13 residues. The CDR3 region is CASSAGEDQPQHF. The DNA of the CDR3 is TGTGCCAGCAGCGCAGGGGAGGATCAGCCCCAGCATTTT.

The chain employs TRBV18 and TRBJ2-7; weak D call: TRBD1 (6 bases). The germline V gene encodes CDR1 KGHSH and CDR2 LQKENI. V lost 6 bases to trimming and J lost 6 bases, with 18 bases between them. This CDR3 contains 14 residues. CDR3 DNA sequence: TGTGCCAGCTCTCCCACGGCAGGGGATATCGAGCAGTACTTC. It is translated as CASSPTAGDIEQYF.

This chain uses TRBV5-6 with TRBJ2-1; 7 nucleotides line up with TRBD2. Germline V gives CDR1 SGHDT, CDR2 YYEEEE. V was clipped by 4 bases and J by 3 bases; unmatched bases: 7. The CDR3 consists of 15 residues. This chain's CDR3 is CASSDSSGFYNEQFF. CDR3 sequence (DNA): TGTGCCAGCAGCGACTCTAGCGGTTTCTACAATGAGCAGTTCTTC.

V is TRBV11-3 and J is TRBJ2-7; D gene uncertain. The CDR3 consists of 14 residues. Germline assignment: CDR1 SGHNT and CDR2 YENEEA. Trimming left V 5 bases short and J 6 bases short, with 17 bases between. CDR3 sequence: CASSPAGVSLEQYF. The CDR3 DNA follows: TGTGCCAGCAGCCCCGCTGGGGTCTCCCTCGAGCAGTACTTC.

The CDR3 region has the DNA TGTGCCAGTAGTACCCCTAGCGTACCACCTGGGAATGAGCAGTTCTTC. Translating gives CASSTPSVPPGNEQFF. This chain uses TRBV19 with TRBJ2-1, with D possibly matching TRBD2 (6 bases). Trimming pared 4 bases from V and 7 bases from J, leaving 20 bases between. Germline V gene data show CDR1 as LNHDA and CDR2 as SQIVND (reference sequence). This CDR3 has 16 amino acids.

The CDR3 here is CASSIAQGLTSGANVLTF. The CDR3 nucleotides are TGTGCCAGTAGTATAGCCCAGGGCCTGACCTCTGGGGCCAACGTCCTGACTTTC. J is TRBJ2-6 and V is TRBV19; maybe TRBD1 (5 bases). The germline gives CDR1 LNHDA, CDR2 SQIVND (reference sequence). The CDR3 has 18 residues. V gave up 1 base and J gave up 0 bases, with 13 bases separating them.

This chain joins TRBV5-4 and TRBJ2-1; 7 positions agree with TRBD2. This CDR3 comprises 17 residues. V lost 3 bases to trimming and J lost 2 bases; unmatched junction nucleotides: 11. Germline CDR1 reads SGHNT; CDR2 reads YYREEE (reference sequence). In DNA form, the CDR3 reads TGTGCCAGCAGCTCGCCTGCACAGCGGGGACCCTACAATGAGCAGTTCTTC. It specifies CASSSPAQRGPYNEQFF. Filled out from reference TRBV5-4 and TRBJ2-1, the complete variable domain reads ETGVTQSPTHLIKTRGQQVTLRCSSQSGHNTVSWYQQALGQGPQFIFQYYREEENGRGNFPPRFSGLQFPNYSSELNVNALELDDSALYLCASSSPAQRGPYNEQFFGPGTRLTVL.

CDR3 nucleotide sequence: TGTGCCAGCAGAGACAGCGAGAGGCAGTACTTC. Protein product: CASRDSERQYF. This chain joins TRBV6-1 and TRBJ2-7, with D perhaps TRBD1 (5 bases). The germline gives CDR1 MNHNS, CDR2 SASEGT. The CDR3 runs to 11 residues. With 6 bases removed from V and 9 bases from J, the gap between germline ends came to 12 bases.

This clone was seen only once. The chain links TRBV7-8 to TRBJ1-1, with D uncertain. The CDR3 runs to 13 residues. CDR1 SGHVS and CDR2 FQNEAQ come from the germline V gene. The V and J ends lost 5 bases and 0 bases respectively, with 7 bases between them. This chain's CDR3 is CASSPEMNTEAFF. DNA for the CDR3: TGTGCCAGCAGCCCAGAGATGAACACTGAAGCTTTCTTT.

V gene TRBV7-9 combines with J gene TRBJ2-7, with 11 nucleotides matching TRBD1. CDR1 and CDR2 from the germline V gene are SEHNR and FQNEAQ (reference sequence). Trimming cost V 1 base and J 4 bases; bases outside gene matches: 0. CDR3 size: 14 residues. CDR3 coding DNA: TGTGCCAGCAGCTTAGGGGACAGGGGGTACGAGCAGTACTTC. The encoded protein is CASSLGDRGYEQYF.

The table lists this clone with a count of one. The chain has TRBV19 and TRBJ2-3; 7 bases line up with TRBD2. With V trimmed by 5 bases and J by 2 bases, 10 bases remained unmatched. Germline CDR1 reads LNHDA; CDR2 reads SQIVND (reference sequence). This CDR3 has 16 amino acids. CDR3 loop: CASSLLAGVITDTQYF. The CDR3 DNA reads as TGTGCCAGTAGTCTCCTGGCGGGAGTGATCACAGATACGCAGTATTTT.

V gene TRBV7-3 combines with J gene TRBJ2-7; D remains ambiguous. CDR1 and CDR2 (germline): SGHTA, FQGTGA. The V end was cut by 5 bases, the J end by 5 bases, with 16 bases between. The CDR3 sequence is 14 residues long. Here the CDR3 reads CASSPSGQQHEQYF. CDR3 DNA sequence: TGTGCCAGCAGCCCCTCCGGGCAACAACACGAGCAGTACTTC. Full variable domain (outside the CDR3, taken from reference TRBV7-3 and TRBJ2-7): GAGVSQTPSNKVTEKGKYVELRCDPISGHTALYWYRQSLGQGPEFLIYFQGTGAADDSGLPNDRFFAVRPEGSVSTLKIQRTERGDSAVYLCASSPSGQQHEQYFGPGTRLTVT.

The chain carries TRBV2 and TRBJ1-1; a possible D gene is TRBD1 (5 bases). This CDR3 spans 14 amino acids. CDR1 is SNHLY and CDR2 is FYNNEI in the germline V gene. Trimming took off 7 bases at V and 1 base at J, with 13 bases between the two ends. The CDR3 bases are TGTGCCAGCAAGGCAGGGTTGGGGAACACTGAAGCTTTCTTT. Protein: CASKAGLGNTEAFF. The entire variable domain, with the rest obtained from reference TRBV2 and TRBJ1-1, is as follows: EPEVTQTPSHQVTQMGQEVILRCVPISNHLYFYWYRQILGQKVEFLVSFYNNEISEKSEIFDDQFSVERPDGSNFTLKIRSTKLEDSAMYFCASKAGLGNTEAFFGQGTRLTVV.